This T cell receptor beta chain was found in a study of CD8 T cells in ankylosing spondylitis. In this sample, this clonotype turned up many times. As yet, its antigen is unknown. General study points: Within matched ankylosing spondylitis synovial fluid, disease-linked clones were reportedly significantly enriched. Blood from ankylosing spondylitis patients appeared to carry a characteristic roughly eight-variant TCR beta motif. Relatively rare in peripheral blood, disease-linked clones were also CD8+. Previous work reported some of these motif variants in the synovial fluid and blood of reactive arthritis.

TCRdb reprocessed the 5' RACE reads with MiXCR, giving one entry per CDR3 protein. The repertoire holds about 540,000 distinct CDR3 sequences, with roughly 13% as singletons. CDR3 length: 15 residues. V gave up 3 bases and J gave up 2 bases, with 14 bases separating them. Sequencing was done on a sample of blood, either unsorted or a sorted T cell fraction (not recorded which). This clonotype originated in a male donor with ankylosing spondylitis. This rearrangement joins TRBV12-3 or TRBV12-4 to TRBJ2-7, with D tentatively TRBD2 (7 bases). The CDR3, as DNA: TGTGCCAGCAGTTTGGAGGGGGGAGGGGCCTACGAGCAGTACTTC. It translates to CASSLEGGGAYEQYF.